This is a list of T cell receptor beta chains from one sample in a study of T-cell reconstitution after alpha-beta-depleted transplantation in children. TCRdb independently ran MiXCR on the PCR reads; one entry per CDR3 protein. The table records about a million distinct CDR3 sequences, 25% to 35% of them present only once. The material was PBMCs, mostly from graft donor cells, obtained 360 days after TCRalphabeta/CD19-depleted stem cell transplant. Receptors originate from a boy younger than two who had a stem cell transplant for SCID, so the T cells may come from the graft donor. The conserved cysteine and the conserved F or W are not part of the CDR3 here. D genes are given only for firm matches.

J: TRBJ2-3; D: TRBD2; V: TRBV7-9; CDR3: ASSLLSGGLRNTQY
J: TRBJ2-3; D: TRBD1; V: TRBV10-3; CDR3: ASTSQGADTQY
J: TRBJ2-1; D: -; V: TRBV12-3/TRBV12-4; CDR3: ASTKLVAEGYNEQF
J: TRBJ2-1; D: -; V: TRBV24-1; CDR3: ATEGGGDEQF
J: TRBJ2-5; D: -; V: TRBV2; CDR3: ASSEDGDQETQY
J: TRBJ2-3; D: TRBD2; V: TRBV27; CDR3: ASSSPRAGEDTQY
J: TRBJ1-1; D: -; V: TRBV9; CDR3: ASSPQGGRRGTEAF
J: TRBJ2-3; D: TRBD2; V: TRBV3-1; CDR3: ASSRPKGQRGGPDTQY
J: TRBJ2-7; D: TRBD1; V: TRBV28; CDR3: ASMGTGTGDYEQY
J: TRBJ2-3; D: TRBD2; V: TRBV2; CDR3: ASRKTGGNTDTQY
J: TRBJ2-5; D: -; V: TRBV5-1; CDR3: ASSLALGRETQY
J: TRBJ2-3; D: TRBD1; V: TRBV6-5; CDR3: ASSSADRGQDTQY
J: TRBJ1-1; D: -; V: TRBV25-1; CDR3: ASSEYPLTANTEAF
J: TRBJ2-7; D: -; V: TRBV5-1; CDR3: ASSQGQEVYEQY
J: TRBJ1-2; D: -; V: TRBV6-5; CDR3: ASSLIRGSYGYT
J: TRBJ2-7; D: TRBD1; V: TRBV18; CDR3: ASSPIRGPSGEQY
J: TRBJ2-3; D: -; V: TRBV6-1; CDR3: ASTGRGSTDTQY
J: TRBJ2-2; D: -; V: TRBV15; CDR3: ATSRGVSTGELF
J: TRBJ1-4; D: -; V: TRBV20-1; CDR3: SARASDEKLF
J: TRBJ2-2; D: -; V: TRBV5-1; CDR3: ASSFGWRVTGELF
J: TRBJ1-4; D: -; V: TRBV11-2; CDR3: ASSLDPSRELF
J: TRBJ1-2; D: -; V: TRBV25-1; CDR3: ASSGQRNYGYT
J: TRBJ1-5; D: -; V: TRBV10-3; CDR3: AIRDFVNQPQH
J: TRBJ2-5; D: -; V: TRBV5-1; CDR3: ASSLLGGHQETQY
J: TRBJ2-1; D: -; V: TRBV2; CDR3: ASSVAPSSYNEQF
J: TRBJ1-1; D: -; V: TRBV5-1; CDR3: ASSAHRVVDTEAF
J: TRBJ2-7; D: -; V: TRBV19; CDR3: ASSQGKDEQY
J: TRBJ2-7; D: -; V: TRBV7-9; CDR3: ASSGTGFGDHYEQY
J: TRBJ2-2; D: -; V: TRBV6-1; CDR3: ASSRGLSDTGELF
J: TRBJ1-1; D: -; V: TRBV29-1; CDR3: SVVRLLNTEAF
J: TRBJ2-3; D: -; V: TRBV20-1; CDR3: SARGGGADTQY
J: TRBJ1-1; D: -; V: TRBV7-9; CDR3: ASSPGQLEAF
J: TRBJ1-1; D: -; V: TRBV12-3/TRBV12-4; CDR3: ASRPRMNTEAF
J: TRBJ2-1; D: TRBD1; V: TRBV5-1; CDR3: ASSYGTVSSYNEQF
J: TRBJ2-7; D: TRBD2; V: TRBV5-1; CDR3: ASSGGLAGVHEQY
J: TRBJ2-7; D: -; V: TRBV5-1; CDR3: ASSWVARDYEQY
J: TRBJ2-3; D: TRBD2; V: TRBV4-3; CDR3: ASSLSTSADTQY
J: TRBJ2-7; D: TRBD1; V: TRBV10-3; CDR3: AISGTGDSSYEQY
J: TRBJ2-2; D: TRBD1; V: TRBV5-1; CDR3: ASSPTGWNTGELF
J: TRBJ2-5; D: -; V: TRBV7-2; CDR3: ASSLAQWGQETQY
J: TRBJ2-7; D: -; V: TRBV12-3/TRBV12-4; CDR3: ASSLIGVISYEQY
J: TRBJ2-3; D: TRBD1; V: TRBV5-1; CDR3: ASSLDRANTDTQY
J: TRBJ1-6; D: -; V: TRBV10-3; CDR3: AISELGIGSPLH
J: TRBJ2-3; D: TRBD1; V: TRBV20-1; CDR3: SAQDRVSDTQY
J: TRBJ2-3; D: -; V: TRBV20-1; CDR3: SASTLLDTQY
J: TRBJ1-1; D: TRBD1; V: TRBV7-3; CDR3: ASSTTGEGEAF
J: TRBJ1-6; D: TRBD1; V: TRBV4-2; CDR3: ASSQDQGAGDSPLH
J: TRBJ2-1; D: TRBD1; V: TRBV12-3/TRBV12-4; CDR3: ASSPPGTGPYNEQF
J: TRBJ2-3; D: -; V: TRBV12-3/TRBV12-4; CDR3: ASSGGVTSTDTQY
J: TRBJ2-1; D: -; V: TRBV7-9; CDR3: ASSPIGHEQF
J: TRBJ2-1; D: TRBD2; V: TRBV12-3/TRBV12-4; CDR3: ASHLSGGPYNEQF
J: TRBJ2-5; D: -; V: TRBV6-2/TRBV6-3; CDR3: ASSYSVATMNQETQY
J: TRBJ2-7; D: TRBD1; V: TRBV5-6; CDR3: ASSSVGQGNHEQY
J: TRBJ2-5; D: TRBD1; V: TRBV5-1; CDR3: ASSLEGQGSQETQY
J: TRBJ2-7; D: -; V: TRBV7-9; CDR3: ASFDGYEQY
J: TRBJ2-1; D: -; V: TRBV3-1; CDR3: ASSQGGRGEQF
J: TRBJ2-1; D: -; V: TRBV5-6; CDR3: ASSPRQVTGSYNEQF
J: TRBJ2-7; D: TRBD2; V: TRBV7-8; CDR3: ASSLKVGGEPYEQY